This is a list of T cell receptor beta chains from one sample in a study of T-cell memory formation after mild COVID-19. A single record per CDR3 protein comes from TCRdb applying MiXCR to the 5' RACE reads. The sample contains about 210,000 distinct CDR3 sequences, 10% to 13% of which appear only once. The sequenced sample consisted of PBMCs or a T cell subset sorted from them (not recorded which). All receptors derive from a man aged 18-30 years who had mild COVID-19 (a few samples of this study predate the infection). Cell type and time point are not known. Each CDR3 is given with its conserved first and last residue. Each record gives: clone size, J gene, D gene, V gene, CDR3 protein, CDR3 DNA. The D gene is left open where the match is weak. The size field is filled for only some rows; it gives once, few, many or a size class.

-,TRBJ2-7,TRBD2,TRBV6-2/TRBV6-3,CASMGGLAGYEQYF,TGTGCCAGCATGGGGGGACTAGCGGGCTACGAGCAGTACTTC
few,TRBJ2-3,TRBD2,TRBV30,CAWRGGTSGGFTDTQYF,TGTGCCTGGAGGGGGGGGACTAGCGGAGGATTCACAGATACGCAGTATTTT
-,TRBJ1-2,-,TRBV7-8,CASSLWSNNYGYTF,TGTGCCAGCAGCTTATGGAGTAATAACTATGGCTACACCTTC
-,TRBJ1-3,TRBD1,TRBV18,CASSQGQGATGNTIYF,TGTGCCAGCTCACAAGGCCAGGGGGCGACTGGAAACACCATATATTTT
-,TRBJ2-1,-,TRBV4-3,CASSQDRTLFF,TGCGCCAGCAGCCAAGATCGGACGTTGTTCTTC
few,TRBJ1-4,-,TRBV7-9,CASSLWGDTNEKLFF,TGTGCCAGCAGCTTATGGGGGGATACTAATGAAAAACTGTTTTTT
-,TRBJ2-5,-,TRBV7-9,CASSGQGTYQETQYF,TGTGCCAGCAGCGGTCAGGGGACCTACCAAGAGACCCAGTACTTC
-,TRBJ1-2,-,TRBV4-1,CASSHQTANYGYTF,TGCGCCAGCAGCCACCAGACAGCAAACTATGGCTACACCTTC
-,TRBJ2-1,TRBD1,TRBV27,CTSSFPTGANLSYNEQFF,TGCACCAGCAGTTTTCCAACAGGGGCGAACCTCTCCTACAATGAGCAGTTCTTC
-,TRBJ2-1,-,TRBV23-1,CASSQSSMGDYNEQFF,TGCGCCAGCAGTCAATCGTCAATGGGGGATTACAATGAGCAGTTCTTC
many,TRBJ1-3,-,TRBV7-3,CASSAGSLTSGNTIYF,TGTGCCAGCAGCGCGGGAAGCCTCACCTCTGGAAACACCATATATTTT
-,TRBJ1-2,TRBD1,TRBV4-3,CASSPRTGREFYGYTF,TGCGCCAGCAGCCCTAGGACAGGGAGGGAATTCTATGGCTACACCTTC
-,TRBJ1-1,-,TRBV3-1,CASSPGSTSGTEAFF,TGTGCCAGCAGCCCAGGGAGTACCTCGGGGACTGAAGCTTTCTTT
-,TRBJ2-1,-,TRBV7-2,CASSLGRASDEQFF,TGTGCCAGCAGCTTAGGAAGGGCTAGCGATGAGCAGTTCTTC
many,TRBJ1-5,-,TRBV7-2,CASSAPGWGNQPQHF,TGTGCCAGCAGCGCACCAGGGTGGGGCAATCAGCCCCAGCATTTT
-,TRBJ1-2,-,TRBV5-1,CASSTDSQGYGYTF,TGCGCCAGCAGCACCGACTCACAAGGCTATGGCTACACCTTC
-,TRBJ2-3,TRBD1,TRBV12-3/TRBV12-4,CASSPDRGRDTQYF,TGTGCCAGCAGTCCTGACAGGGGGCGAGATACGCAGTATTTT
-,TRBJ2-3,TRBD2,TRBV29-1,CGGGTGRADTQYF,TGCGGGGGAGGGACTGGTCGGGCAGATACGCAGTATTTT
-,TRBJ2-3,TRBD2,TRBV20-1,CSASRTSGVTDTQYF,TGCAGTGCTTCAAGGACTAGCGGGGTCACAGATACGCAGTATTTT
-,TRBJ2-6,TRBD1,TRBV7-2,CASSPTGTVNVLTF,TGTGCCAGCAGCCCTACCGGGACAGTCAACGTCCTGACTTTC
-,TRBJ1-2,-,TRBV20-1,CSATTTGNYGYTF,TGCAGTGCTACCACTACAGGGAACTATGGCTACACCTTC
few,TRBJ2-2,-,TRBV19,CASRTESNTGELFF,TGTGCCAGTAGAACGGAATCGAACACCGGGGAGCTGTTTTTT
-,TRBJ2-3,-,TRBV12-3/TRBV12-4,CAGSRNRRDTQYF,TGTGCCGGATCGAGAAATCGGCGGGATACGCAGTATTTT
-,TRBJ1-1,TRBD1,TRBV12-3/TRBV12-4,CASSRTGGWTEAFF,TGTGCCAGCAGTCGAACAGGGGGTTGGACTGAAGCTTTCTTT
-,TRBJ2-5,-,TRBV18,CASSPSAGAETQYF,TGTGCCAGCTCACCATCCGCGGGTGCCGAGACCCAGTACTTC
few,TRBJ2-2,TRBD2,TRBV7-2,CAIPTSGGAYTGELFF,TGTGCCATTCCGACTAGCGGGGGGGCCTATACCGGGGAGCTGTTTTTT
few,TRBJ2-5,TRBD1,TRBV5-1,CASSRSPGGDFVLETQYF,TGCGCCAGCAGCAGGTCCCCAGGGGGCGATTTTGTGTTGGAGACCCAGTACTTC
few,TRBJ1-2,-,TRBV3-1,CASSRFGQGNYGYTF,TGTGCCAGCAGCCGCTTCGGTCAGGGCAACTATGGCTACACCTTC
many,TRBJ2-3,-,TRBV7-2,CASSLRGPDTQYF,TGTGCCAGCAGCCTGAGAGGGCCGGATACGCAGTATTTT
-,TRBJ2-7,-,TRBV6-5,CASSYGRDMFSYEQYF,TGTGCCAGCAGTTACGGACGGGACATGTTCTCCTACGAGCAGTACTTC
-,TRBJ2-3,TRBD2,TRBV6-1,CASRVAGAGSDTQYF,TGTGCCAGCAGGGTAGCGGGGGCCGGATCAGATACGCAGTATTTT
-,TRBJ1-4,-,TRBV28,CASSGVTGTTNEKLFF,TGTGCCAGCAGTGGCGTCACAGGAACAACTAATGAAAAACTGTTTTTT
few,TRBJ2-5,TRBD1,TRBV4-2,CASSQGRDRGKETQYF,TGTGCCAGCAGCCAAGGCCGGGACAGGGGGAAAGAGACCCAGTACTTC
-,TRBJ1-6,-,TRBV19,CASSFQGTRSSPLHF,TGTGCCAGTAGTTTTCAGGGAACCCGGAGTTCACCCCTCCACTTT
-,TRBJ1-6,-,TRBV27,CASSSPRIRVSPLHF,TGTGCCAGCAGTTCACCCCGGATTCGGGTTTCACCCCTCCACTTT
-,TRBJ1-3,-,TRBV5-5,CASSRQSSGNTIYF,TGTGCCAGCAGCCGACAGAGCTCTGGAAACACCATATATTTT
few,TRBJ2-2,-,TRBV5-1,CASSLGVSGELFF,TGCGCCAGCAGCTTGGGGGTCAGCGGGGAGCTGTTTTTT
-,TRBJ2-5,-,TRBV7-9,CASSLAEGETQYF,TGTGCCAGCAGCTTGGCGGAAGGAGAGACCCAGTACTTC
few,TRBJ1-1,-,TRBV9,CASSAQQRMNTEAFF,TGTGCCAGCAGCGCCCAACAGCGCATGAACACTGAAGCTTTCTTT
-,TRBJ2-3,-,TRBV12-3/TRBV12-4,CASSPPPLERGTQYF,TGTGCCAGCAGTCCCCCGCCTCTCGAGAGGGGTACGCAGTATTTT
-,TRBJ2-3,TRBD2,TRBV7-2,CASSPGLAGVGIDTQYF,TGTGCCAGCAGCCCCGGACTAGCGGGGGTTGGGATTGATACGCAGTATTTT
-,TRBJ2-7,TRBD2,TRBV7-2,CASSLGPLAGEQYF,TGTGCCAGCAGCTTAGGGCCGCTAGCGGGCGAGCAGTACTTC
few,TRBJ1-3,-,TRBV7-2,CASSQTGPYSGNTIYF,TGTGCCAGCAGCCAAACAGGTCCCTACTCTGGAAACACCATATATTTT
-,TRBJ1-5,-,TRBV5-1,CASSPEGSQPQHF,TGCGCCAGCAGCCCGGAGGGTTCTCAGCCCCAGCATTTT
many,TRBJ2-3,TRBD2,TRBV7-6,CASSSGQRGDADTQYF,TGTGCCAGCAGCTCGGGGCAGCGGGGGGATGCAGATACGCAGTATTTT
-,TRBJ2-7,TRBD1,TRBV10-3,CAIRGTGVEQYF,TGTGCCATCAGGGGGACAGGGGTCGAGCAGTACTTC
few,TRBJ2-7,TRBD1,TRBV27,CASSFQQGDEQYF,TGTGCCAGCAGTTTCCAACAGGGGGACGAGCAGTACTTC
few,TRBJ2-1,-,TRBV9,CASSASTRGRIGEQFF,TGTGCCAGCAGCGCGTCCACGAGGGGTCGGATCGGTGAGCAGTTCTTC
few,TRBJ1-4,-,TRBV20-1,CSASPRGRLDEKLFF,TGCAGTGCTAGTCCCAGGGGTAGATTGGATGAAAAACTGTTTTTT
-,TRBJ2-2,-,TRBV18,CASSPPYGGANIGELFF,TGTGCCAGCTCACCACCCTATGGGGGGGCGAACATCGGGGAGCTGTTTTTT
-,TRBJ1-1,-,TRBV7-2,CASSLGATAFF,TGTGCCAGCAGCTTGGGGGCGACCGCTTTCTTT
many,TRBJ2-1,-,TRBV11-2,CASSLRVGQFF,TGTGCCAGCAGCTTGCGGGTCGGGCAGTTCTTC